This TCR beta chain stems from a study of cytomegalovirus exposure and HLA in healthy donors. Study-level points and caveats: A missense DCLRE1C variant was associated with V- and J-gene trimming of TCR beta chains in a later analysis, and an independent cohort replicated the association.

Vbeta (60) and Jbeta (13) primers were used in the PCR. Some clones are missing from TCRdb's copy, which holds only in-frame ones; the method was immunoSEQ multiplex PCR. The repertoire holds some 120,000 clones, with around 82% as singletons. With 4 bases removed from V and 2 bases from J, the gap between germline ends came to 2 bases. CDR3 length equals 11 residues. Germline V gene sequence: CDR1 MNHEY, CDR2 SMNVEV (reference sequence). As concerns this clone: Its antigen is unknown.

The receptor's source is a man aged 40-50 years in good health and CMV-seronegative. The chain has TRBV27 and TRBJ2-5; no reliable D call. The sample taken for sequencing was PBMCs. CDR3 amino acids: CASSSQETQYF. As DNA, the CDR3 is TGTGCCAGCAGTTCTCAAGAGACCCAGTACTTC.